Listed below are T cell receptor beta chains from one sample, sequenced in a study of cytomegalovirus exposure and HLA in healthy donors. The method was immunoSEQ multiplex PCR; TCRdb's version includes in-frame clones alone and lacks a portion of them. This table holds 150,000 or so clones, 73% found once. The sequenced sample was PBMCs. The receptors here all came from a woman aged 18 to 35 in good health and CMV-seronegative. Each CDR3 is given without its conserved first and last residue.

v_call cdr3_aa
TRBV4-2 ASSHASAGLSTDTQY
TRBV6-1 ASSWQGARTEAF
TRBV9 ASSPGIELQETQY
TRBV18 ASSGLAGNTGELF
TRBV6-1 ASSEAGDTIY
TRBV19 ASSISPGGLSYEQY
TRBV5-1 ASRWTGGSYNEQF
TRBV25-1 ASSGEGPGPEYFQPQH
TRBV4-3 ASSQDGTAGMQF
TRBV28 ASSPTTRANSPLH
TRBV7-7 ASSPSSGNTGELF
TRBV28 ASGVGTGLTTNEKLF
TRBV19 ASSPRDILNQATQY
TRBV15 ATSRGRGMNTEAF
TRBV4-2 ASSQLQQGSDTQY
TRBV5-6 ASSSPFASGEVYEQY
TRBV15 ATSRTGTPKQETQY
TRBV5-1 ASGPNNEF
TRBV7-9 SSSRPRVAGGYEQF
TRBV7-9 ASSTRGRRETQY
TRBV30 AWSGPGGRRYT
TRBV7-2 ASIRDRGSDEQF
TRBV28 ASSYTTGGATEAF
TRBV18 ASSPMDSVAGELF
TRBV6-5 ASSSHVRDEQF
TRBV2 ASSVRLAGAQETQY
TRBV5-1 ASSLIPSSLQETQY
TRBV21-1 ASGQGNETQY
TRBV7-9 ASSLTGDVQKLF
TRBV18 ASSRTGGTNSPLH
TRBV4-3 ASSLHIAGGLNEQF
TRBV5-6 ASSFEAAGNTIY
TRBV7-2 ASSLGVSGGYGYT
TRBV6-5 ASSSMGGEHT
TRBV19 ASTVGATGGADGYT
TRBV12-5 ASGLVLFGRGYSNQPQH
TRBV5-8 ASSFGQGPEAF
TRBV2 ATSIGGAGTDTQY
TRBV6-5 ASSHQENQPQH
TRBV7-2 ASSLVARGEKLF
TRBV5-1 ASSPGLAYNEQF
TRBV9 ASSVRGTRTDTQY
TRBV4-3 ASSQTSYSSGANGLT
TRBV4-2 ASSQVRGGATGELF
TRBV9 ASSDRLAGPYNEQF
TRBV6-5 ASSYMAGAAGYT
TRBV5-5 ASSLQGIQPQH
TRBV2 ASSRLSQGNSPLH
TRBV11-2 ASSYIYRGAYEQY